The 26 T cell receptor beta chains given below trace back to one sample, sequenced in a study of identical twins. Using its own MiXCR run on the 5' RACE reads, TCRdb lists one record per CDR3 protein. The data show 1.5 million to 2 million distinct CDR3 sequences, around 29% seen once. The sequencing input was cord blood. These receptors all stem from a newborn girl in good health.

This clonotype was picked up one time. This chain connects TRBV20-1 to TRBJ2-1; no clear D. Germline V gene data show CDR1 as DFQATT and CDR2 as SNEGSKA (reference sequence). The CDR3 is 16 amino acids. The ends were cut back, 3 bases at V and 0 bases at J, with 15 bases in the middle. CDR3 sequence (DNA): TGCAGTGCTAGGGGTTGGGCGCCGAGCTCCTACAATGAGCAGTTCTTC. Translating gives CSARGWAPSSYNEQFF.

The rearrangement uses TRBV24-1 and TRBJ2-1; D perhaps matches TRBD1 (5 bases). The CDR3 extends over 15 amino acids. Germline V gene sequence: CDR1 KGHDR, CDR2 SFDVKD. V lost 5 bases and J 6 bases, leaving 16 bases between the germline ends. The CDR3 bases are TGTGCCACCAGTGCCCAGGGTGTTAAGACCAATGAGCAGTTCTTC. Translation gives CATSAQGVKTNEQFF.

This clonotype was picked up a small number of times. The V and J genes are TRBV5-1 and TRBJ1-4; no firm D call. Per the germline V gene, CDR1 is SGHRS and CDR2 is YFSETQ. The CDR3 covers 13 residues. V shed 0 bases and J shed 7 bases, with 7 bases lying between them. The CDR3 nucleotides are TGCGCCAGCAGCTTGGCAGATGGTGAAAAACTGTTTTTT. Residues: CASSLADGEKLFF.

This clonotype was seen only a few times. The genes are TRBV6-5 and TRBJ2-6; 8 nucleotides match TRBD1. Germline CDR1 and CDR2: MNHEY and SVGAGI. The CDR3 totals 18 residues. Losses at the gene ends were 4 bases for V and 0 bases for J; bases not matched to a gene: 8. DNA for the CDR3: TGTGCCAGCAGTTCCCCAGGGGGCGCGGTCTCTGGGGCCAACGTCCTGACTTTC. It codes for CASSSPGGAVSGANVLTF.

V and J are TRBV12-3 or TRBV12-4 and TRBJ2-1, with 11 bases identical to TRBD2. V was clipped by 5 bases and J by 8 bases; unmatched bases: 5. This CDR3 is built from 14 residues. Written as DNA, the CDR3 is TGTGCCAGCAGTACGGGACTAGCGGTCTATGAGCAGTTCTTC. Amino acids: CASSTGLAVYEQFF.

V is TRBV6-5 and J is TRBJ2-5; D remains ambiguous. The DNA end is more similar to TRBJ2-7, so the J call may be wrong. The CDR3 consists of 12 residues. CDR1 is MNHEY, CDR2 SVGAGI, per germline. CDR3 nucleotides: TGTGCCAGCAGTCAACCCGGAGACGAGCAGTACTTC. Translation gives CASSQPGDEQYF.

The chain combines TRBV27 with TRBJ2-6, with D uncertain. Trimming stripped 7 bases from V and 2 bases from J, with 6 bases between. This CDR3 is built from 13 residues. CDR1 is MNHEY and CDR2 is SMNVEV in the germline V gene (reference sequence). The CDR3 region is CASKVTGANVLTF. In DNA, the CDR3 is TGTGCCAGCAAGGTAACTGGGGCCAACGTCCTGACTTTC.

This clonotype was recorded a few times. The V call is TRBV2, the J call TRBJ2-1; D perhaps matches TRBD2 (6 bases). V lost 2 bases and J lost 5, with 22 bases in between. The length of the CDR3 is 18 residues. Germline V gene sequence: CDR1 SNHLY, CDR2 FYNNEI. The CDR3 here is CASSEWLAPTLVDNEQFF. The CDR3 DNA reads as TGTGCCAGCAGTGAATGGCTAGCGCCCACCCTCGTGGACAATGAGCAGTTCTTC.

V and J are TRBV5-1 and TRBJ2-1, with no clear D. The germline gives CDR1 SGHRS, CDR2 YFSETQ. V lost 2 bases and J lost 9, with 12 bases in between. The CDR3 runs to 13 residues. CDR3 in DNA: TGCGCCAGCAGCTTTGAGCATCTGGGTGAGCAGTTCTTC. It specifies CASSFEHLGEQFF.

This clonotype was observed a few times. The chain couples TRBV4-1 to TRBJ2-3; D remains ambiguous. V shed 1 base and J shed 0 bases, with 17 bases lying between them. The germline V gene encodes CDR1 MGHRA and CDR2 YSYEKL. This CDR3 has 18 amino acids. The CDR3 spells CASSQAVLLGLSTDTQYF. In DNA form, the CDR3 reads TGCGCCAGCAGCCAAGCGGTCCTACTGGGTCTCAGCACAGATACGCAGTATTTT.

J is TRBJ2-7 and V is TRBV27; 9 bases are a match to TRBD2. CDR1 and CDR2 (germline): MNHEY, SMNVEV (reference sequence). Trimming cost V 5 bases and J 3 bases; bases outside gene matches: 11. CDR3 length: 16 amino acids. CDR3: CASSPKEPSGVYEQYF. The CDR3 nucleotides read TGTGCCAGCAGTCCTAAGGAACCTAGCGGGGTCTACGAGCAGTACTTC.

In this sample, this clonotype turned up a few times. The V and J genes are TRBV28 and TRBJ2-3; 9 bases are shared with TRBD2. Germline CDR1 reads MDHEN; CDR2 reads SYDVKM. The CDR3 sequence is 17 residues long. Trimming cost V 2 bases and J 0 bases; bases outside gene matches: 6. CDR3 DNA: TGTGCCAGCAGTTTACGGTCTAGCGGGATCAGCACAGATACGCAGTATTTT. Its translation: CASSLRSSGISTDTQYF.

The rearrangement joins TRBV20-1 to TRBJ1-2, with D possibly matching TRBD1 (5 bases). Germline V gives CDR1 DFQATT, CDR2 SNEGSKA (reference sequence). Deletions cut 5 bases from V and 4 bases from J, with 14 bases between. The CDR3 covers 13 residues. The CDR3 region has the DNA TGCAGTGCTGTCTTCGGGACGGCCTATGGCTACACCTTC. Encoded protein: CSAVFGTAYGYTF.

This clonotype was observed many times. The chain is built from TRBV12-3 or TRBV12-4 and TRBJ1-6, with TRBD1 matching over 7 bases. CDR3 size: 14 residues. The V gene end was trimmed by 4 bases and the J gene end by 4 bases; junction bases not matched to a gene: 1. CDR3 amino acids: CASSSGQYNSPLHF. The CDR3 region has the DNA TGTGCCAGCAGTTCGGGACAGTATAATTCACCCCTCCACTTT.

The genes are TRBV9 and TRBJ2-5; unclear D gene. V lost 0 bases and J lost 1, with 7 bases in between. Per germline, CDR1 SGDLS and CDR2 YYNGEE. This CDR3 region has 14 residues. As DNA, the CDR3 is TGTGCCAGCAGCGTAGGGGCCCCCCAAGAGACCCAGTACTTC. The encoded protein is CASSVGAPQETQYF.

This sequence joins TRBV27 and TRBJ1-6, with D tentatively TRBD1 (6 bases). V lost 8 bases to trimming and J lost 4 bases, with 18 bases between them. Germline CDR1 MNHEY, CDR2 SMNVEV (reference sequence). This CDR3 is 16 amino acids long. CDR3 nucleotides: TGTGCCAGCGGTTACCCCGGCACAGGGTATAATTCACCCCTCCACTTT. Protein sequence: CASGYPGTGYNSPLHF.

V and J are TRBV6-5 and TRBJ2-1; the match to TRBD2 covers 12 bases. CDR3 size: 17 residues. From germline, CDR1 is MNHEY and CDR2 SVGAGI. V lost 0 bases to trimming and J lost 4 bases; unmatched junction nucleotides: 4. CDR3: CASSYSGTSGLYNEQFF. The CDR3 nucleotides read TGTGCCAGCAGTTACTCGGGGACTAGCGGGTTGTACAATGAGCAGTTCTTC.

This clonotype has a handful of counts. This chain uses TRBV3-1 with TRBJ1-1; TRBD1 is a possible D gene (6 bases). The V end lost 4 bases, the J end lost 0 bases, and 15 bases lay between the germline ends. CDR3 length: 16 amino acids. Germline V gives CDR1 LGHDT, CDR2 YNNKEL (reference sequence). CDR3 sequence (DNA): TGTGCCAGCAGCCTCATCACACAGGGAATGAACACTGAAGCTTTCTTT. It encodes CASSLITQGMNTEAFF. The whole variable domain, filled in from reference TRBV3-1 and TRBJ1-1, reads DTAVSQTPKYLVTQMGNDKSIKCEQNLGHDTMYWYKQDSKKFLKIMFSYNNKELIINETVPNRFSPKSPDKAHLNLHINSLELGDSAVYFCASSLITQGMNTEAFFGQGTRLTVV.

This clonotype was picked up a small number of times. The V and J genes are TRBV4-1 and TRBJ2-1; 10 nucleotides match TRBD2. CDR3 length: 19 residues. Germline V gene lookup returns CDR1 MGHRA and CDR2 YSYEKL. V lost 4 bases, J lost 0 bases, and 12 bases stayed unmatched. CDR3 loop: CASSLPGLARRGSYNEQFF. The CDR3 DNA sequence: TGCGCCAGCAGCCTCCCGGGACTAGCGCGACGCGGCTCCTACAATGAGCAGTTCTTC.

This sequence joins TRBV5-1 and TRBJ1-5, with no clear D. Germline V gene lookup returns CDR1 SGHRS and CDR2 YFSETQ. The V end was cut by 1 base, the J end by 3 bases, with 5 bases between. The CDR3 sequence is 13 residues long. This chain's CDR3 is CASSLYINQPQHF. The CDR3 coding sequence is TGCGCCAGCAGCTTGTACATCAATCAGCCCCAGCATTTT.

There are a few counts of this clonotype. The chain recombines TRBV20-1 with TRBJ2-7; the D gene is possibly TRBD1 (6 bases). Germline values: CDR1 DFQATT, CDR2 SNEGSKA (reference sequence). The CDR3 length is 15 residues. Trimming took off 1 base at V and 2 bases at J, with 15 bases between the two ends. CDR3 protein: CSARATTGLAYEQYF. CDR3 nucleotides: TGCAGTGCTAGAGCGACCACAGGGTTAGCCTACGAGCAGTACTTC.

Worth noting for this clonotype: An end of the junction does not agree with germline; a read error may underlie this. The V and J genes are TRBV7-2 and TRBJ2-1; D possibly corresponds to TRBD2 (6 bases). The germline V gene encodes CDR1 SGHTA and CDR2 FQGNSA. This CDR3 is built from 11 residues. In nucleotides, the CDR3 is TGTGCCAGCCTAGCGTACAGTGAGCAGTTCTTC. The encoded protein is CASLAYSEQFF.

The CDR3 sequence is CASSSRQGVGTEAFF. Written as DNA, the CDR3 is TGTGCCAGCAGTAGCCGACAGGGAGTAGGAACTGAAGCTTTCTTT. The chain has TRBV2 and TRBJ1-1; 7 nucleotides match TRBD1. The CDR3 extends over 15 amino acids. Looked up from germline, CDR1 is SNHLY and CDR2 is FYNNEI. After removal of 5 bases from V and 5 bases from J, the junction contained 11 bases not matched to a gene.

Only a few counts were recorded for this clonotype. At one end the junction does not follow the germline gene, possibly because of a read error. The rearrangement uses TRBV12-3 or TRBV12-4 and TRBJ2-3, with TRBD2 matching over 9 bases. The CDR3 loop spans 14 amino acids. The CDR3 DNA reads as TGTGCCAGCGCGGGGGGGAAGAGCACAGATATGCAGTATTTT. This translates into CASAGGKSTDMQYF.

This clonotype was detected only a few times. The rearrangement uses TRBV12-3 or TRBV12-4 and TRBJ2-3; TRBD2 matches 11 bases. The CDR3 extends over 15 amino acids. The V and J ends lost 7 bases and 4 bases, in that order; junction bases with no gene match: 7. The chain's CDR3 is CASTPSGRRADTQYF. CDR3 in DNA: TGTGCCAGCACCCCTAGCGGGAGGCGTGCAGATACGCAGTATTTT.

The rearrangement links TRBV30 to TRBJ1-2; no clear D gene. The germline V and J ends were trimmed by 4 bases and 1 base, with 10 bases remaining between them. This CDR3 region has 13 residues. The V gene's germline CDR1 is GTSNPN and CDR2 SVGIG (reference sequence). DNA of the CDR3: TGTGCCTGGACAGCGGCTGTTAACTATGGCTACACCTTC. This translates into CAWTAAVNYGYTF.